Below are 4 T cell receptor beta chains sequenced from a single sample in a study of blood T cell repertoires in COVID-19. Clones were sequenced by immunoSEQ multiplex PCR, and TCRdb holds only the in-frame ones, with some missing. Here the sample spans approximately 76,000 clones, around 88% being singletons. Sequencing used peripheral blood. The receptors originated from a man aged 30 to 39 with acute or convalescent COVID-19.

The CDR3 protein is CASSLSHDTTKNIQYF. In DNA, the CDR3 is TGCGCCAGCAGCCTATCTCACGACACGACCAAAAACATTCAGTACTTC. J is TRBJ2-4 and V is TRBV4-3; the D is unclear. CDR1 is LGHNA, CDR2 YSLEER, per germline. The CDR3 has 16 amino acids. V was cut by 4 bases and J by 2 bases, with 15 bases left in between.

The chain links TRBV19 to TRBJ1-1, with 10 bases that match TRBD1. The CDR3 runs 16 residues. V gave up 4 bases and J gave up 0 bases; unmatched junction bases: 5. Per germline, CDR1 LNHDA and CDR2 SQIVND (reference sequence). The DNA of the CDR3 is TGTGCCAGTAGTAGTCGGGACAGGGGAGTGAACACTGAAGCTTTCTTT. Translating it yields CASSSRDRGVNTEAFF.

Written as DNA, the CDR3 is TGTGCCAGCAGTTCATCTCTAGGGGTAAATGGTAATTCACCCCTCCACTTT. Encoded protein: CASSSSLGVNGNSPLHF. The chain has TRBV28 and TRBJ1-6; a weak D match, TRBD1 (5 bases). Germline-derived CDR1 and CDR2 are MDHEN and SYDVKM. V lost 4 bases and J 6 bases, leaving 19 bases between the germline ends. The CDR3 spans 17 residues.

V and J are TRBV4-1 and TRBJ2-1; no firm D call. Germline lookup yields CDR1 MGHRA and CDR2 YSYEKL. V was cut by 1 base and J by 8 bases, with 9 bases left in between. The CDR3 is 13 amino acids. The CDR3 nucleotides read TGCGCCAGCAGCCAAGTTAGCTGGGATGAGCAGTTCTTC. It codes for CASSQVSWDEQFF.